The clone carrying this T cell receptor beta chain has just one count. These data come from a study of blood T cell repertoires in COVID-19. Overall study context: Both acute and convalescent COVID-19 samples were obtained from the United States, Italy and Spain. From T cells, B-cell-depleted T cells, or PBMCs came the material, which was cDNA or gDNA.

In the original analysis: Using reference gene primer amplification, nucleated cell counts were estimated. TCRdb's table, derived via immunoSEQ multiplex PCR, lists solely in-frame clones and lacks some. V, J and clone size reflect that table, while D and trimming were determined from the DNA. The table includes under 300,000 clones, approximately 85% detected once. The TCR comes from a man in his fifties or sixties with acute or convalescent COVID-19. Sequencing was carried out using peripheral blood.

For the CDR3, the DNA is TGTGCCAGCTCACTACCGGGACTAGGTGCCACCGGGGAGCTGTTTTTT. It yields the protein CASSLPGLGATGELFF. V gene TRBV18 combines with J gene TRBJ2-2, with 8 bases lining up with TRBD2. V shed 4 bases and J 4 bases; nucleotides not matched to a gene: 8. CDR3 length: 16 residues. Germline lookup yields CDR1 KGHSH and CDR2 LQKENI.